One and the same sample provided the 29 T cell receptor beta chains below, sequenced in a study of cytomegalovirus exposure and HLA in healthy donors. The PCR was carried out with 60 Vbeta primers and 13 Jbeta primers. The data were produced by immunoSEQ multiplex PCR, yet TCRdb's version contains in-frame clones alone and is incomplete. The table has about 150,000 clones, 80% to 90% seen once. Material: PBMCs. The receptor source for this set is a man younger than 35 in good health and CMV-seronegative.

This chain uses TRBV7-3 with TRBJ2-2; TRBD1 matches 7 bases. The CDR3 consists of 14 residues. Per germline, CDR1 SGHTA and CDR2 FQGTGA. V lost 6 bases, J lost 4 bases, and 5 bases stayed unmatched. DNA of the CDR3: TGTGCCAGCAGACAGGGGTCGGGCACCGGGGAGCTGTTTTTT. It codes for CASRQGSGTGELFF.

The chain employs TRBV18 and TRBJ1-3, with D perhaps matching TRBD1 (6 bases). The V end was cut by 3 bases, the J end by 0 bases, with 15 bases between. Germline V gene sequence: CDR1 KGHSH, CDR2 LQKENI. This CDR3 has 17 residues. The CDR3 loop is CASSPAGQTTSGNTIYF. In nucleotides, the CDR3 is TGTGCCAGCTCACCGGCCGGACAGACCACCTCTGGAAACACCATATATTTT.

The rearrangement links TRBV25-1 to TRBJ2-1, with 11 bases that match TRBD2. CDR3 length: 15 amino acids. V lost 4 bases to trimming and J lost 5 bases; unmatched junction nucleotides: 4. Germline V gene sequence: CDR1 MGHDK, CDR2 SYGVNS. The CDR3 reads CASSGRLAGHNEQFF. CDR3 bases: TGTGCCAGCAGTGGAAGACTAGCGGGACACAATGAGCAGTTCTTC.

V and J are TRBV10-3 and TRBJ1-2; 10 bases line up with TRBD1. Per the germline V gene, CDR1 is ENHRY and CDR2 is SYGVKD. The J segment lost 5 bases and the V segment lost 11 bases, leaving 8 bases of the junction unmatched. The CDR3 contains 13 residues. In nucleotides, the CDR3 is TGTGCCGTCGGGACAGGGGAAACTTATGGCTACACCTTC. Its protein product is CAVGTGETYGYTF.

This chain uses TRBV7-8 with TRBJ1-2, with a tentative D call TRBD1 (6 bases). Trimming took 0 bases from V and 2 from J, leaving 7 bases between them. CDR3 size: 14 residues. Germline assignment: CDR1 SGHVS and CDR2 FQNEAQ. CDR3 in amino acids: CASSLAQGNYGYTF. CDR3 nucleotide sequence: TGTGCCAGCAGCTTAGCGCAGGGGAACTATGGCTACACCTTC.

This chain connects TRBV7-9 to TRBJ2-5; 7 bases match TRBD2. CDR3 length: 15 residues. The trim removed 8 bases at V and 3 bases at J, leaving 12 bases unmatched. Germline V CDR1 and CDR2: SEHNR, FQNEAQ (reference sequence). The CDR3 sequence: CASSNQGLPEETQYF. As DNA, the CDR3 is TGTGCCAGCTCGAACCAGGGACTACCAGAAGAGACCCAGTACTTC.

This clone was seen more than once but under ten times. The chain recombines TRBV5-4 with TRBJ1-1, with a tentative D call TRBD1 (5 bases). CDR1 is SGHNT and CDR2 is YYREEE in the germline V gene (reference sequence). The CDR3 consists of 15 residues. The germline V and J ends were trimmed by 4 bases and 7 bases, with 20 bases remaining between them. CDR3 region: CASSHRDRDGGEAFF. Here the CDR3 DNA reads TGTGCCAGCAGCCACCGGGACCGAGACGGGGGTGAAGCTTTCTTT.

This chain uses TRBV4-3 with TRBJ1-1; D remains unclear. Trimming removed 1 base from V and 2 bases from J, with 11 bases in between. Germline-derived CDR1 and CDR2 are LGHNA and YSLEER. The CDR3 contains 15 residues. The CDR3 DNA is TGCGCCAGCAGCCAAGGTGCGGGCAGCAACACTGAAGCTTTCTTT. Amino acid sequence: CASSQGAGSNTEAFF.

The rearrangement uses TRBV18 and TRBJ1-1, with D uncertain. Trimming cost V 5 bases and J 1 base, with 14 bases left between them. The CDR3 spans 15 residues. Germline loops: CDR1 KGHSH, CDR2 LQKENI. In DNA, the CDR3 is TGTGCCAGCTCAGGGCGTGCCCCCCCGAACACTGAAGCTTTCTTT. It translates to CASSGRAPPNTEAFF.

The chain combines TRBV2 with TRBJ2-2; D remains ambiguous. The CDR3 consists of 13 residues. Trimming left V 3 bases short and J 7 bases short, with 9 bases between. Germline CDR1 and CDR2: SNHLY and FYNNEI. This CDR3 is CASSEVPGGELFF. In DNA form, the CDR3 reads TGTGCCAGCAGTGAGGTCCCGGGCGGGGAGCTGTTTTTT.

The gene calls are TRBV7-9 and TRBJ1-3, with 7 nucleotides matching TRBD1. Trimming removed 5 bases from V and 0 bases from J; junction bases left unmatched: 4. Germline CDR1 reads SEHNR; CDR2 reads FQNEAQ (reference sequence). There are 15 residues in the CDR3. The DNA of the CDR3 is TGTGCCAGCAGCCGCGGGACAGACTCTGGAAACACCATATATTTT. This codes for CASSRGTDSGNTIYF. The whole variable domain, remainder taken from reference TRBV7-9 and TRBJ1-3, is DTGVSQNPRHKITKRGQNVTFRCDPISEHNRLYWYRQTLGQGPEFLTYFQNEAQLEKSRLLSDRFSAERPKGSFSTLEIQRTEQGDSAMYLCASSRGTDSGNTIYFGEGSWLTVV.

The CDR3 spells CASSILGLDNEQFF. The CDR3, as DNA: TGTGCCAGTAGTATCCTCGGACTGGACAATGAGCAGTTCTTC. This rearrangement joins TRBV19 to TRBJ2-1, with D tentatively TRBD2 (5 bases). Trimming took off 3 bases at V and 5 bases at J, with 11 bases between the two ends. The germline gives CDR1 LNHDA, CDR2 SQIVND (reference sequence). The CDR3 runs 14 residues. Complete variable domain (other parts from reference TRBV19 and TRBJ2-1): DGGITQSPKYLFRKEGQNVTLSCEQNLNHDAMYWYRQDPGQGLRLIYYSQIVNDFQKGDIAEGYSVSREKKESFPLTVTSAQKNPTAFYLCASSILGLDNEQFFGPGTRLTVL.

The V call is TRBV4-1, the J call TRBJ2-5; no clear D. The CDR3 runs to 13 residues. V lost 10 bases to trimming and J lost 4 bases, with 16 bases between them. CDR1 and CDR2 (germline): MGHRA, YSYEKL. Written as DNA, the CDR3 is TGCGCCATATCGATCAGGCACGGAGAGACCCAGTACTTC. This sequence encodes CAISIRHGETQYF.

The genes are TRBV4-3 and TRBJ2-5; D is unresolved. V was clipped by 0 bases and J by 9 bases, with 11 bases between them. The V gene's germline CDR1 is LGHNA and CDR2 YSLEER. The CDR3 contains 13 residues. CDR3 nucleotides: TGCGCCAGCAGCCAAGATCCAGCGAATCCCCAGTACTTC. It translates to CASSQDPANPQYF.

The chain carries TRBV25-1 and TRBJ2-5; TRBD1 matches 7 bases. CDR1 and CDR2 from the germline V gene are MGHDK and SYGVNS. There are 15 residues in the CDR3. The V segment lost 3 bases and the J segment 4 bases; nucleotides outside the gene matches: 8. Here the CDR3 reads CASSERTGKRETQYF. CDR3 coding DNA: TGTGCCAGCAGTGAGCGGACAGGAAAAAGAGAGACCCAGTACTTC.

This chain links TRBV4-3 with TRBJ2-7, with D unclear. The germline V gene encodes CDR1 LGHNA and CDR2 YSLEER. V dropped 3 bases and J dropped 2 bases, with 8 bases sitting between them. CDR3 size: 13 residues. The CDR3 here is CASSHDLTYEQYF. The CDR3 region has the DNA TGCGCCAGCAGCCATGATCTAACCTACGAGCAGTACTTC.

The rearrangement uses TRBV5-4 and TRBJ2-1; 10 bases are a match to TRBD2. This CDR3 spans 16 amino acids. Germline V gene data show CDR1 as SGHNT and CDR2 as YYREEE (reference sequence). The V and J ends lost 4 bases and 6 bases, in that order; junction bases with no gene match: 10. CDR3 sequence reads: CASSQWERGGGNEQFF. The CDR3 bases are TGTGCCAGCAGCCAGTGGGAGCGGGGGGGCGGCAATGAGCAGTTCTTC.

The chain joins TRBV5-4 to TRBJ1-1, with D possibly TRBD1 on 6 matching bases. The V gene's germline CDR1 is SGHNT and CDR2 YYREEE (reference sequence). Trimming left V 7 bases short and J 4 bases short, with 14 bases between. This CDR3 is 13 amino acids long. The CDR3 reads CASAAQGPTEAFF. CDR3 bases: TGTGCCAGCGCCGCACAGGGACCCACTGAAGCTTTCTTT. The whole variable domain, filled in from reference TRBV5-4 and TRBJ1-1, reads ETGVTQSPTHLIKTRGQQVTLRCSSQSGHNTVSWYQQALGQGPQFIFQYYREEENGRGNFPPRFSGLQFPNYSSELNVNALELDDSALYLCASAAQGPTEAFFGQGTRLTVV.

This sequence joins TRBV6-6 and TRBJ1-6; D is possibly TRBD1 (5 bases). Germline V CDR1 and CDR2: MNHNY, SVGAGI (reference sequence). Between the trimmed V and J ends, which lost 2 bases and 9 bases, there was a span of 11 bases. The CDR3 has 14 residues. The CDR3 nucleotides read TGTGCCAGCAGTTACAGGGGTGATCTTTCACCCCTCCACTTT. It is translated as CASSYRGDLSPLHF.

The chain joins TRBV28 to TRBJ2-7; maybe TRBD1 (6 bases). CDR1 and CDR2 (germline): MDHEN, SYDVKM. Trimming removed 8 bases from V and 4 bases from J, with 15 bases in between. This CDR3 has 13 residues. This chain's CDR3 is CASFHRDTYEQYF. As DNA, the CDR3 is TGTGCCAGCTTCCACCGGGACACTTACGAGCAGTACTTC.

This chain links TRBV2 with TRBJ2-7; a possible D gene is TRBD1 (5 bases). The CDR3 loop spans 13 amino acids. The germline gives CDR1 SNHLY, CDR2 FYNNEI. Trimming took off 6 bases at V and 3 bases at J, with 12 bases between the two ends. This CDR3 reads CASREDTIYEQYF. In DNA form, the CDR3 reads TGTGCCAGCAGAGAGGACACAATCTACGAGCAGTACTTC.

The chain links TRBV18 to TRBJ2-7, with 12 bases that match TRBD2. Looked up from germline, CDR1 is KGHSH and CDR2 is LQKENI. The CDR3 has 17 amino acids. V lost 3 bases to trimming and J lost 5 bases; unmatched junction nucleotides: 11. The CDR3 here is CASSPTPPSGGVHEQYF. The DNA for the CDR3 is TGTGCCAGCTCACCTACCCCCCCTAGCGGGGGGGTCCACGAGCAGTACTTC.

The chain combines TRBV4-3 with TRBJ1-1, with a possible D match to TRBD1 (6 bases). Germline V gene sequence: CDR1 LGHNA, CDR2 YSLEER. The CDR3 length is 14 residues. V lost 4 bases and J lost 5, with 14 bases in between. The CDR3 loop is CASSPQGLETEAFF. The CDR3 DNA follows: TGCGCCAGCAGCCCCCAGGGGCTTGAGACTGAAGCTTTCTTT.

V usage is TRBV7-9 and J usage is TRBJ2-3, with TRBD2 identical over 12 bases. CDR1 and CDR2 (germline): SEHNR, FQNEAQ (reference sequence). The V segment lost 3 bases and the J segment 2 bases; nucleotides outside the gene matches: 3. CDR3 length: 16 residues. CDR3 DNA: TGTGCCAGCAGCTTCTGGACTAGCGGGGACACAGATACGCAGTATTTT. Translating it yields CASSFWTSGDTDTQYF.

The chain employs TRBV15 and TRBJ1-3; D is unclear. Per germline, CDR1 LNHNV and CDR2 YYDKDF (reference sequence). With 3 bases removed from V and 2 bases from J, the gap between germline ends came to 8 bases. The CDR3 is made up of 14 amino acids. In DNA form, the CDR3 reads TGTGCCACCAGCAGGTCGGAGCCTGGAAACACCATATATTTT. Translating it yields CATSRSEPGNTIYF.

This chain uses TRBV10-3 with TRBJ1-6; 8 bases align to TRBD1. The trim removed 7 bases at V and 7 bases at J, leaving 6 bases unmatched. The CDR3 consists of 14 residues. Germline assignment: CDR1 ENHRY and CDR2 SYGVKD. CDR3 amino acids: CAIKTGAENSPLHF. The CDR3 nucleotides read TGTGCCATCAAGACAGGGGCCGAAAATTCACCCCTCCACTTT.

This sequence joins TRBV7-3 and TRBJ2-3; 9 bases are a match to TRBD2. Germline trimming cut 4 bases from V and 2 bases from J; bases unmatched to any gene: 4. The germline V gene has CDR1 SGHTA and CDR2 FQGTGA. The length of the CDR3 is 15 residues. CDR3 DNA: TGTGCCAGCAGCTACAGCGGGGGGATCACAGATACGCAGTATTTT. This translates into CASSYSGGITDTQYF.

The chain combines TRBV6-5 with TRBJ2-7; TRBD2 is a possible D gene (5 bases). Deletions cut 4 bases from V and 0 bases from J, with 13 bases between. Germline V gene sequence: CDR1 MNHEY, CDR2 SVGAGI. There are 15 residues in the CDR3. CDR3 loop: CASSFFRGSSYEQYF. DNA of the CDR3: TGTGCCAGCAGTTTTTTTAGAGGGTCCTCCTACGAGCAGTACTTC.

The V call is TRBV27, the J call TRBJ1-6; tentatively, D is TRBD1 (6 bases). Germline assignment: CDR1 MNHEY and CDR2 SMNVEV (reference sequence). V was cut by 3 bases and J by 10 bases, with 13 bases left in between. The CDR3 extends over 14 amino acids. This CDR3 is CASSLGGQGSPLHF. The CDR3 coding sequence is TGTGCCAGCAGTTTGGGGGGGCAGGGATCACCCCTCCACTTT.